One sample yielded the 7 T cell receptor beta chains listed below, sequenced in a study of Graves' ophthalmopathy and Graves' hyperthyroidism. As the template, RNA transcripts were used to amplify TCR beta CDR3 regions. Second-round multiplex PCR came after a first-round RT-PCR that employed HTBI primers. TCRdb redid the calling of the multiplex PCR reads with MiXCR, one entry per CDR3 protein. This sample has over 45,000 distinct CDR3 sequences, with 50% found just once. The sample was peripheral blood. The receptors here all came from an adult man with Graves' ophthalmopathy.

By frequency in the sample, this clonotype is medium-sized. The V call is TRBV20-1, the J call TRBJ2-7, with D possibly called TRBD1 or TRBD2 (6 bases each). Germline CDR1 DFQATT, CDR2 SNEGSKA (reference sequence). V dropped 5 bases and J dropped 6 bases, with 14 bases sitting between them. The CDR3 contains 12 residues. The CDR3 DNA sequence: TGCAGTGCTGGTCGGTGGGGGGCCGAGCAGTACTTC. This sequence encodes CSAGRWGAEQYF.

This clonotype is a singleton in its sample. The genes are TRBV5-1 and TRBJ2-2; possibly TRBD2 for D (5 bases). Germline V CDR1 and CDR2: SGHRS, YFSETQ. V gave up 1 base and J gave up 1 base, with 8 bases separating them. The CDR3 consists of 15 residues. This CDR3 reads CASSLLDLNTGELFF. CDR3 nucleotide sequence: TGCGCCAGCAGCTTGCTGGACTTGAACACCGGGGAGCTGTTTTTT.

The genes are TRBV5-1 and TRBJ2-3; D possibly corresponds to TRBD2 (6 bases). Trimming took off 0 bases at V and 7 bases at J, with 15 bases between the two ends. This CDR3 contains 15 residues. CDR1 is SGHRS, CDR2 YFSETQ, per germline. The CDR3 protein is CASSLAGGSGNTQYF. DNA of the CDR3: TGCGCCAGCAGCTTGGCCGGAGGGTCCGGGAATACGCAGTATTTT.

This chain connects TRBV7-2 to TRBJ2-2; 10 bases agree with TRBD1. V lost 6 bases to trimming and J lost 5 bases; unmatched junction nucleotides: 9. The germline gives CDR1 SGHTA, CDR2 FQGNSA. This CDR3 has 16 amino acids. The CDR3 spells CASSSRDRGFTGELFF. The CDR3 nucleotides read TGTGCCAGCAGTTCCCGGGACAGGGGTTTTACCGGGGAGCTGTTTTTT.

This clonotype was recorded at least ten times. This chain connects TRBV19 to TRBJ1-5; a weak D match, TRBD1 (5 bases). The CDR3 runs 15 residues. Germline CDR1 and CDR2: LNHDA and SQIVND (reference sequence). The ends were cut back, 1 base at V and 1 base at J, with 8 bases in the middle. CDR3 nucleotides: TGTGCCAGTAGTATAGGGACAAACAGCAATCAGCCCCAGCATTTT. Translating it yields CASSIGTNSNQPQHF.

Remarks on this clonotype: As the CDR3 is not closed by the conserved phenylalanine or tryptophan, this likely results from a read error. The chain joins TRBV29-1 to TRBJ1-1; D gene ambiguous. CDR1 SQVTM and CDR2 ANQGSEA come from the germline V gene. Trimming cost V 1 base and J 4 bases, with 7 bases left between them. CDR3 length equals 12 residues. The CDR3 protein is CSVEVIGTEAFL. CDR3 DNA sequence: TGCAGCGTTGAAGTAATAGGCACTGAAGCTTTCTTA.

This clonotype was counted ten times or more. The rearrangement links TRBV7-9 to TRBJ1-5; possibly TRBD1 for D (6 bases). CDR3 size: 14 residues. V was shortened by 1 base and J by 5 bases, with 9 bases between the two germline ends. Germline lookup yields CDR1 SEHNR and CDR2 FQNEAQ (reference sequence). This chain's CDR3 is CASSLGDNHQPQHF. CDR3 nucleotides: TGTGCCAGCAGCTTAGGGGACAACCATCAGCCCCAGCATTTT.